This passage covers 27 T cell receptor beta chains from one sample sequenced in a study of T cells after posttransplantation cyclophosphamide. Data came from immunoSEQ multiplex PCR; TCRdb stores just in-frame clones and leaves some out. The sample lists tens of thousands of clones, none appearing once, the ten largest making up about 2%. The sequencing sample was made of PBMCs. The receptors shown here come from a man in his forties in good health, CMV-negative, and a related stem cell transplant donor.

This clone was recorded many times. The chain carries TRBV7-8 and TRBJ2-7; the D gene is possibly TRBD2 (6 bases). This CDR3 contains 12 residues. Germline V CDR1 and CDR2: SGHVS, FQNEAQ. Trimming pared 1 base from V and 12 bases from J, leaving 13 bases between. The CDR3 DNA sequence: TGTGCCAGCAGCTTAGTTGCGGGGTCCCGGTACTTC. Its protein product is CASSLVAGSRYF.

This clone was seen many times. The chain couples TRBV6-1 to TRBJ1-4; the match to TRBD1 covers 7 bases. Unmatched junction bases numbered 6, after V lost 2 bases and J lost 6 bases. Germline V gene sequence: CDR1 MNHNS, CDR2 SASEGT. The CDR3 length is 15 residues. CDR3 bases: TGTGCCAGCAGTGAACGGTCAGGGGGAGATGAAAAACTGTTTTTT. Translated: CASSERSGGDEKLFF.

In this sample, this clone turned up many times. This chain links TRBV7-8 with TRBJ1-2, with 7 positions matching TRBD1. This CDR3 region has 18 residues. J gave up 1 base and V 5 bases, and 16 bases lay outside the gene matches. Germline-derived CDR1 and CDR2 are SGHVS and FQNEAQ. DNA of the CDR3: TGTGCCAGCAGCCTATCCTATAGTGGACAGGCAAATAACTATGGCTACACCTTC. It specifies CASSLSYSGQANNYGYTF.

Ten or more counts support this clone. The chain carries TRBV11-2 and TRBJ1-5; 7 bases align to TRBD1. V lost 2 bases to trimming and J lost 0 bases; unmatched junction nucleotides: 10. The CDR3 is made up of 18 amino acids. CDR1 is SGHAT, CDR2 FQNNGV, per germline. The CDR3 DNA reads TGTGCCAGCAGCTTATCAGGGGGAAGGCCATATAGCAATCAGCCCCAGCATTTT. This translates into CASSLSGGRPYSNQPQHF.

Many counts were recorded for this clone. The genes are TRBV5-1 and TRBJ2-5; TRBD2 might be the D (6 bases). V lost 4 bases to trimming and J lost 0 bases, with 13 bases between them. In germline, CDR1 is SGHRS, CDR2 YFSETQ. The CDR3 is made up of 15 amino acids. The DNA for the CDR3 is TGCGCCAGCAGCCCGACCGGGACTCACCAAGAGACCCAGTACTTC. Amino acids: CASSPTGTHQETQYF.

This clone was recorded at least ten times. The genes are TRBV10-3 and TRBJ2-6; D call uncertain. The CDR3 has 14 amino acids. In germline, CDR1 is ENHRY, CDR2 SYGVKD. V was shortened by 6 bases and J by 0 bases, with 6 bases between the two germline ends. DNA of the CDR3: TGTGCCATCAGGGCCGACTCTGGGGCCAACGTCCTGACTTTC. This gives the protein CAIRADSGANVLTF.

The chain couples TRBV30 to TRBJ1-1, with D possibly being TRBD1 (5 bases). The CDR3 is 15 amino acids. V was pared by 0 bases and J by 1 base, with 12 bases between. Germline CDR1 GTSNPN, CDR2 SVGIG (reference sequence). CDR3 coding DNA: TGTGCCTGGAGTGTTAGGGGACTGTCGAACACTGAAGCTTTCTTT. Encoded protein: CAWSVRGLSNTEAFF.

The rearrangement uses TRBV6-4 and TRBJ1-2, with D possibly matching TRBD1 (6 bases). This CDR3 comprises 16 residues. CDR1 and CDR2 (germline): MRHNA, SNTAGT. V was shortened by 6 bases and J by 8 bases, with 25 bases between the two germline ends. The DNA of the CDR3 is TGTGCCAGCAGCCCCTCCCAAGGGGGACAACTGCGGGGCTACACCTTC. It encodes CASSPSQGGQLRGYTF.

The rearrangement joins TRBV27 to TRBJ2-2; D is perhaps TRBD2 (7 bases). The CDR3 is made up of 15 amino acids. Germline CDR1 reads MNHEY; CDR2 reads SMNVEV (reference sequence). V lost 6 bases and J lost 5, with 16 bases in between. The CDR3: CASSGGRGGTGELFF. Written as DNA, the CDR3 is TGTGCCAGCAGCGGGGGAAGGGGGGGTACCGGGGAGCTGTTTTTT.

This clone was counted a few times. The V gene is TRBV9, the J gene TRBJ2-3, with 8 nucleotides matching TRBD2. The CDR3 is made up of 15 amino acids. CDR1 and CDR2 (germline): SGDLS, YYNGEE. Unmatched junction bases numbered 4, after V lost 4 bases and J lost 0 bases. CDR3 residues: CASSPLAASTDTQYF. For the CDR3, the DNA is TGTGCCAGCAGCCCACTAGCGGCCAGCACAGATACGCAGTATTTT.

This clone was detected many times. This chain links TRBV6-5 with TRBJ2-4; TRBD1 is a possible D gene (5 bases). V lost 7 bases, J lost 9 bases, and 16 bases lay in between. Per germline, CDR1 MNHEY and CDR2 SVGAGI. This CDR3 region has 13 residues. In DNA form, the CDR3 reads TGTGCCAGCAAAGCCCAAGGGGAAAGCATTCAGTACTTC. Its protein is CASKAQGESIQYF.

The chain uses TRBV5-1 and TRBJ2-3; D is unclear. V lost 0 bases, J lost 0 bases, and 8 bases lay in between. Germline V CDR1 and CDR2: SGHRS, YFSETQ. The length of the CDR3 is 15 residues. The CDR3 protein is CASSLALRSTDTQYF. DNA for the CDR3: TGCGCCAGCAGCTTGGCCTTGCGGAGCACAGATACGCAGTATTTT.

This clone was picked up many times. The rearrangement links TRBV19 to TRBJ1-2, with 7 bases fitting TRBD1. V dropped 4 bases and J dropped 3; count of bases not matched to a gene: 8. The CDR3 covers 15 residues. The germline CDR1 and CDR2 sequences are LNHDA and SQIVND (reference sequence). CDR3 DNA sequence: TGTGCCAGTAGTAACCCCCGGGACAGCTACTATGGCTACACCTTC. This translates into CASSNPRDSYYGYTF.

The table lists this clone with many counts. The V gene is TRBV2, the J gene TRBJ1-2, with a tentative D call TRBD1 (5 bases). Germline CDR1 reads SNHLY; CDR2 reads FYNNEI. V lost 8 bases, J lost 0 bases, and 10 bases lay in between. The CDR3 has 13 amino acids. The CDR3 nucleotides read TGTGCCAGCGCAACAGGCCCTAACTATGGCTACACCTTC. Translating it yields CASATGPNYGYTF.

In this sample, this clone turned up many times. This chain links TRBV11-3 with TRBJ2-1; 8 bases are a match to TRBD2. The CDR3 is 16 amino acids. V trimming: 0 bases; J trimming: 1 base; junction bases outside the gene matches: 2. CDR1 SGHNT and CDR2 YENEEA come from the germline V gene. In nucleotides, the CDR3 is TGTGCCAGCAGCTTAGAAGTAGCGGGATCCTACAATGAGCAGTTCTTC. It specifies CASSLEVAGSYNEQFF.

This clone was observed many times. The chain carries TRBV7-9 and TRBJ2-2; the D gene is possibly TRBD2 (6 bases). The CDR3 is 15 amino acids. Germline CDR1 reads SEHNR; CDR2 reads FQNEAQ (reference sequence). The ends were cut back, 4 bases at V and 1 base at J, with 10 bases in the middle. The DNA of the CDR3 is TGTGCCAGCAGCTCCCCGCGGGAGAACACCGGGGAGCTGTTTTTT. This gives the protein CASSSPRENTGELFF. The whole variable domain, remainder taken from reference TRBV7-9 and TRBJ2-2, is DTGVSQNPRHKITKRGQNVTFRCDPISEHNRLYWYRQTLGQGPEFLTYFQNEAQLEKSRLLSDRFSAERPKGSFSTLEIQRTEQGDSAMYLCASSSPRENTGELFFGEGSRLTVL.

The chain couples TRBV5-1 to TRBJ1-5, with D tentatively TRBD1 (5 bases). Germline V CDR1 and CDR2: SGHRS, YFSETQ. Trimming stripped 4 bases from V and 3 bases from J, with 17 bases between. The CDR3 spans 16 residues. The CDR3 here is CASSPGGGGFNQPQHF. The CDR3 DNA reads TGCGCCAGCAGCCCCGGTGGGGGAGGGTTCAATCAGCCCCAGCATTTT.

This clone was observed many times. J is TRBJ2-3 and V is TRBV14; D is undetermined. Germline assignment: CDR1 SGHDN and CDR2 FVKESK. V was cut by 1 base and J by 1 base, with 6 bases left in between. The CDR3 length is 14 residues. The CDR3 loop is CASSQARGTDTQYF. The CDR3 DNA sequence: TGTGCCAGCAGCCAAGCTCGAGGCACAGATACGCAGTATTTT.

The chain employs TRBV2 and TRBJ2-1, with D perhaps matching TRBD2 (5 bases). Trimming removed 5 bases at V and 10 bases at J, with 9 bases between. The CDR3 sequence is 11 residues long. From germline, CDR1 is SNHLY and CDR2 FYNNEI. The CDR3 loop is CASSRELEQFF. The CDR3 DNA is TGTGCCAGCAGTCGGGAATTAGAGCAGTTCTTC.

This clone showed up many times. CDR3 amino acids: CASGFTPDGSGQETQYF. CDR3 nucleotide sequence: TGTGCTAGTGGTTTCACCCCAGACGGGAGTGGTCAAGAGACCCAGTACTTC. This sequence joins TRBV12-5 and TRBJ2-5, with D maybe TRBD2 (6 bases). Per germline, CDR1 LGHNT and CDR2 FRNRAP. The CDR3 has 17 amino acids. With 3 bases removed from V and 2 bases from J, the gap between germline ends came to 19 bases. Full variable domain (outside the CDR3, taken from reference TRBV12-5 and TRBJ2-5): DARVTQTPRHKVTEMGQEVTMRCQPILGHNTVFWYRQTMMQGLELLAYFRNRAPLDDSGMPKDRFSAEMPDATLATLKIQPSEPRDSAVYFCASGFTPDGSGQETQYFGPGTRLLVL.

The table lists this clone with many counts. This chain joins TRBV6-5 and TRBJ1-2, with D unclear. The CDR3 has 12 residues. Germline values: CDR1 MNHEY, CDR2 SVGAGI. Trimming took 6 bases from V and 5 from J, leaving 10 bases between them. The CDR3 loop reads CASRNSPYGYTF. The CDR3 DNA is TGTGCCAGCAGGAATAGTCCTTATGGCTACACCTTC.

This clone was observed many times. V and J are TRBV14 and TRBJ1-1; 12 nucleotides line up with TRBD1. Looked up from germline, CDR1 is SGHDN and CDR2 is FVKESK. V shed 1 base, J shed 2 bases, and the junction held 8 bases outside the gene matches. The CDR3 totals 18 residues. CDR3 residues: CASSQARDRGRENTEAFF. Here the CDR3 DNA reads TGTGCCAGCAGCCAAGCAAGGGACAGGGGGCGAGAAAACACTGAAGCTTTCTTT. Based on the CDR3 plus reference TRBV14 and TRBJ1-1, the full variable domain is EAGVTQFPSHSVIEKGQTVTLRCDPISGHDNLYWYRRVMGKEIKFLLHFVKESKQDESGMPNNRFLAERTGGTYSTLKVQPAELEDSGVYFCASSQARDRGRENTEAFFGQGTRLTVV.

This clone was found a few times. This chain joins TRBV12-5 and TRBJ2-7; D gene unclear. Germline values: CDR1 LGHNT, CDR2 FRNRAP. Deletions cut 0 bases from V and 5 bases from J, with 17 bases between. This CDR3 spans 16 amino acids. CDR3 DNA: TGTGCTAGTGGTTTGGTACTTAGTAGAGGTCCCCACGAGCAGTACTTC. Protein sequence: CASGLVLSRGPHEQYF.

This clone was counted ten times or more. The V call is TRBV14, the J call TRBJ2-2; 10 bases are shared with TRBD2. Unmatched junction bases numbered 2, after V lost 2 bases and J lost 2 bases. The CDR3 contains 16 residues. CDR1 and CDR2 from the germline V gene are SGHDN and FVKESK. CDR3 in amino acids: CASSQLAGVNTGELFF. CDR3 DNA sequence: TGTGCCAGCAGCCAACTAGCGGGAGTCAACACCGGGGAGCTGTTTTTT. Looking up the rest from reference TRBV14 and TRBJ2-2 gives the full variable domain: EAGVTQFPSHSVIEKGQTVTLRCDPISGHDNLYWYRRVMGKEIKFLLHFVKESKQDESGMPNNRFLAERTGGTYSTLKVQPAELEDSGVYFCASSQLAGVNTGELFFGEGSRLTVL.

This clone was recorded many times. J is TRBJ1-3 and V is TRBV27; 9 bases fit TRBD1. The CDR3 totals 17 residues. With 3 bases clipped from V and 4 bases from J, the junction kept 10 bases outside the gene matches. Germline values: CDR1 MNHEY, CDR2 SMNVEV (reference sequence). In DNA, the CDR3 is TGTGCCAGCAGTTTTCCCGGGACAGGGTCCGGGGGAAACACCATATATTTT. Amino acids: CASSFPGTGSGGNTIYF.

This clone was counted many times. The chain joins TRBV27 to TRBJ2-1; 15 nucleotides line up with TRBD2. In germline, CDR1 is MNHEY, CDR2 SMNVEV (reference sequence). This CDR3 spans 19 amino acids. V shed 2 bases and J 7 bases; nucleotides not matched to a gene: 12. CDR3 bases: TGTGCCAGCAGTTTAAAGCCTCGGACTAGCGGGGGGGCTTTGAATGAGCAGTTCTTC. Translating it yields CASSLKPRTSGGALNEQFF.

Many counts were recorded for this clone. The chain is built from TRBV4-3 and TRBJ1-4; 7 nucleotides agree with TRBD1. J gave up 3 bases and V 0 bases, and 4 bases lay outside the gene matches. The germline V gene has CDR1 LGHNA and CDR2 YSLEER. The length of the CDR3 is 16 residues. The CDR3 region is CASSQDPGTANEKLFF. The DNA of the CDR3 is TGCGCCAGCAGCCAAGACCCCGGGACAGCTAATGAAAAACTGTTTTTT.